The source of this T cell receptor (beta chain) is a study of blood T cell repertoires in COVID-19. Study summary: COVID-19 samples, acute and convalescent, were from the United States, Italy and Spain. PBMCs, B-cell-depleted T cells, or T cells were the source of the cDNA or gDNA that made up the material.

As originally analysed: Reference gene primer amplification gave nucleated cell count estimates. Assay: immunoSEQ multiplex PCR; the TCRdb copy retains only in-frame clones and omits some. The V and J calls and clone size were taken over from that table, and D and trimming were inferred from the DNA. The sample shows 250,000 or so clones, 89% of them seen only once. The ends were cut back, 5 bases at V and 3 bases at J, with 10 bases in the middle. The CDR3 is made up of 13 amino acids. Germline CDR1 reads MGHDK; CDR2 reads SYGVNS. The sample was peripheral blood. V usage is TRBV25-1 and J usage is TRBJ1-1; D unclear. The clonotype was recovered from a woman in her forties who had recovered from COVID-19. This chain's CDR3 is CASSTRRDTEAFF. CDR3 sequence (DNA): TGTGCCAGCAGTACCAGGAGGGACACTGAAGCTTTCTTT. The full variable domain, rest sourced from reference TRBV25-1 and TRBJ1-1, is EADIYQTPRYLVIGTGKKITLECSQTMGHDKMYWYQQDPGMELHLIHYSYGVNSTEKGDLSSESTVSRIRTEHFPLTLESARPSHTSQYLCASSTRRDTEAFFGQGTRLTVV.